The following is a T cell receptor (beta chain) sequence with its context. From germline, CDR1 is LNHDA and CDR2 SQIVND (reference sequence). Germline trimming cut 5 bases from V and 5 bases from J; bases unmatched to any gene: 7. The CDR3 sequence is 14 residues long. The protocol was immunoSEQ multiplex PCR, while the TCRdb copy is restricted to in-frame clones and leaves out a portion. The table shows about 200,000 clones, with 60% to 85% occurring only once. This sample was taken from a study of blood T cell repertoires in COVID-19. On the study more broadly: PBMCs, B-cell-depleted T cells, or T cells were the source of the cDNA or gDNA that made up the material.

The source of this sequence is a woman in her sixties or seventies with acute or convalescent COVID-19. The specimen was peripheral blood. The rearrangement uses TRBV19 and TRBJ2-5; 8 nucleotides align to TRBD1. CDR3 nucleotides: TGTGCCAGTAGTTACCGGGACAGGTGGGAGACCCAGTACTTC. Protein sequence: CASSYRDRWETQYF.